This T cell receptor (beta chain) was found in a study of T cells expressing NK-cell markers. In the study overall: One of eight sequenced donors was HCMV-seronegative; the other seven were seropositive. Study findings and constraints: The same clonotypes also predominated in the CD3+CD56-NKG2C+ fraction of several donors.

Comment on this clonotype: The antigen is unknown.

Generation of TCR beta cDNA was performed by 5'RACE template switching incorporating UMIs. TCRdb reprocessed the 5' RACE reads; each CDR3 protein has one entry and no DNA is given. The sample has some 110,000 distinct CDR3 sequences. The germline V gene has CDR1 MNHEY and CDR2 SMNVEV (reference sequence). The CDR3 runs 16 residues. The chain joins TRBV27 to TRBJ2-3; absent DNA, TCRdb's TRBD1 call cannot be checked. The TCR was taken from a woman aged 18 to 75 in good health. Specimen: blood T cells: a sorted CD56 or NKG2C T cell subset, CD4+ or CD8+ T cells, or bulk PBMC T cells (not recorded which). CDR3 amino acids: CASSSAPVHLGDTQYF.